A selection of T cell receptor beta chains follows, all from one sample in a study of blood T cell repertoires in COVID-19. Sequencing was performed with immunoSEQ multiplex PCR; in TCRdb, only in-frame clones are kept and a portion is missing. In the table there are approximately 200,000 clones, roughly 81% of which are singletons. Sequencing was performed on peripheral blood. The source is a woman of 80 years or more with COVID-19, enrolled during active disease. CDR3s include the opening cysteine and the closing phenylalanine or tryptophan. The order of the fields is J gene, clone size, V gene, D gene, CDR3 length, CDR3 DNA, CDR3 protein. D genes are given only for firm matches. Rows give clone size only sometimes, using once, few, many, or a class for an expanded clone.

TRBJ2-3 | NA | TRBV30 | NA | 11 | TGTGCCTGGAGTGTACGAGACTTTCCGTATTTT | CAWSVRDFPYF
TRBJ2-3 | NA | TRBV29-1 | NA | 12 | TGCAGCGTTGGTGGGAGCAGAAATACGCAGTATTTT | CSVGGSRNTQYF
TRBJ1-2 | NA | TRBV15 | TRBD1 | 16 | TGTGCCACCAGCAGAGATGGGGCAGGGGGATACTATGGCTACACCTTC | CATSRDGAGGYYGYTF
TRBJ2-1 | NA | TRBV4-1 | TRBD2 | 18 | TGCGCCAGCAGCCAAGGGCTCCAGAGAGGACTAGTCTACAATGAGCAGTTCTTC | CASSQGLQRGLVYNEQFF
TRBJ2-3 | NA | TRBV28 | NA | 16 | TGTGCCAGCAGTTTAATGACTAGAAATGTAGGAGATACGCAGTATTTT | CASSLMTRNVGDTQYF
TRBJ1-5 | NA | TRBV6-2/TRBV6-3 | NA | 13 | TGTGCCAGCACCCCAAGGGGCTATCAGCCCCAGCATTTT | CASTPRGYQPQHF
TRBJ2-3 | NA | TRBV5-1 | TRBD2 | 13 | TGCGCCAGCAGCCCGCGGGAGCGAGATACGCAGTATTTT | CASSPRERDTQYF
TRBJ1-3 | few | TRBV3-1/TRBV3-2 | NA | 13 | TGTGCCAGCAGGAGTACGGGGGGAAACACCATATATTTT | CASRSTGGNTIYF
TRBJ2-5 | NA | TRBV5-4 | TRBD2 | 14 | TGTGCCAGCAGCCTACGGACTAGCGGAGAGACCCAGTACTTC | CASSLRTSGETQYF
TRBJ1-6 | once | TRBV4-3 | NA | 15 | TGCGCCAGCAGCCAAGCAACAGGCGTCAGTTCACCCCTCCACTTT | CASSQATGVSSPLHF
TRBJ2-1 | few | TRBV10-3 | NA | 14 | TGTGCCATCAGTGAGTCTATAGGGGCGGATGAGCAGTTCTTC | CAISESIGADEQFF
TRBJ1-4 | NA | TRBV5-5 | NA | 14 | TGTGCCAGCAGCTTGGACAGCTTTAATGAAAAACTGTTTTTT | CASSLDSFNEKLFF
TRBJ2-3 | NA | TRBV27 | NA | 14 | TGTGCCAGCAGTTTCGACAGCAGAACAGATACGCAGTATTTT | CASSFDSRTDTQYF
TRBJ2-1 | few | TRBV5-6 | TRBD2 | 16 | TGTGCCAGCAGCCACCTTTGGGGGGGGGCCTACAATGAGCAGTTCTTC | CASSHLWGGAYNEQFF
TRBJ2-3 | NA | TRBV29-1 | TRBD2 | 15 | TGCAGCGTTGAAATTTACGCGGGAGGGCCAGATACGCAGTATTTT | CSVEIYAGGPDTQYF
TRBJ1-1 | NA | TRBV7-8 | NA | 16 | TGTGCCAGCAGCTTAGCGTGGGGACATGGGGGCACTGAAGCTTTCTTT | CASSLAWGHGGTEAFF
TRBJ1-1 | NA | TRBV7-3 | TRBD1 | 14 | TGTGCCAGCAGCTTGACAGGGTCGGACACTGAAGCTTTCTTT | CASSLTGSDTEAFF
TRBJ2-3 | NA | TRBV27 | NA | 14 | TGTGCCAGCAGTTTATCCGGGGGTACAGATACGCAGTATTTT | CASSLSGGTDTQYF
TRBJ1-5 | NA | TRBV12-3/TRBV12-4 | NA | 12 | TGTGCCAGCAGTCAACCCCAGGGTCTACGGCATTTT | CASSQPQGLRHF
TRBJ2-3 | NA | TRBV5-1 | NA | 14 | TGCGCCAGCAGCCCCGGCGGGGTGGGGGATACGCAGTATTTT | CASSPGGVGDTQYF
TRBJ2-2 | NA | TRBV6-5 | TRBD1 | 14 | TGTGCCAGCAGAGACAGGGGGCCGGCCGGGGAGCTGTTTTTT | CASRDRGPAGELFF
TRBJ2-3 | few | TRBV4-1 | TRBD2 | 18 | TGCGCCAGCAGCCAGCTTGGCGGGGGGCAGAGGGGCACAGATACGCAGTATTTT | CASSQLGGGQRGTDTQYF
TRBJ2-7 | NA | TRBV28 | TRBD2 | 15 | TGTGCCAGCAGTCTAGGTAGCGGGATCTATTACGAGCAGTACTTC | CASSLGSGIYYEQYF
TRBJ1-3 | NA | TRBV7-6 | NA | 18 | TGTGCCAGCAGCCCCAGCGAGGGCCTTATCTACTCTGGAAACACCATATATTTT | CASSPSEGLIYSGNTIYF
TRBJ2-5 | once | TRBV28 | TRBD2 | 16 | TGTGCCAGCAGGAGGTCTAGCGGGATGAAGCAAGAGACCCAGTACTTC | CASRRSSGMKQETQYF
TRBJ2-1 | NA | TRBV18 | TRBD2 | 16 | TGTGCCAGCTCACCACCGAGCGGGGTCTCCTACAATGAGCAGTTCTTC | CASSPPSGVSYNEQFF
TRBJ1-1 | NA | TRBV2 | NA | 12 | TGTGCCAGCGGGACAACACCCACTGAAGCTTTCTTT | CASGTTPTEAFF
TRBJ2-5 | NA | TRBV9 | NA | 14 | TGTGCCAGCAGCCCCCGGGACACTGGACGGGCCCAGTACTTC | CASSPRDTGRAQYF
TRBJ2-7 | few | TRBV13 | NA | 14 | TGTGCCAGCAGCTCGCCTAACAGGGCTTACGAGCAGTACTTC | CASSSPNRAYEQYF
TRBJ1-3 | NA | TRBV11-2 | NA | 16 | TGTGCCAGCAGCTTAGTAGGCCAGCGCTCTGGAAACACCATATATTTT | CASSLVGQRSGNTIYF
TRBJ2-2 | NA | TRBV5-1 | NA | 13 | TGCGCCAGCAGCTCCACATTAACCGGGGAGCTGTTTTTT | CASSSTLTGELFF
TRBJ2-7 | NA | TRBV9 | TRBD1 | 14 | TGTGCCAGCAGCGCGGACAGGGACTCCTACGAGCAGTACTTC | CASSADRDSYEQYF
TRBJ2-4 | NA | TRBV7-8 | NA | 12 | TGTGCCAGCAGCCCTGACAGCGAGATTCAGTACTTC | CASSPDSEIQYF
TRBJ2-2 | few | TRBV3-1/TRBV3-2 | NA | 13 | TGTGCCAGCAGCCAAGCAGGGGCCGGGGAGCTGTTTTTT | CASSQAGAGELFF
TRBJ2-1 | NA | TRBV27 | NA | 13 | TGTGCCAGCAGGAGGGATCCCTTGCATGAGCAGTTCTTC | CASRRDPLHEQFF
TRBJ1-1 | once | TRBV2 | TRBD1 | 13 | TGTGCCAGCATCAAGGGGGCAGGTACTGAAGCTTTCTTT | CASIKGAGTEAFF
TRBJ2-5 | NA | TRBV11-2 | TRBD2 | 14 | TGTGCCAGCAGCATCGGACTAGCGGAAGAGACCCAGTACTTC | CASSIGLAEETQYF
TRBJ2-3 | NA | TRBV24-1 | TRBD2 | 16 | TGTGCCACCAGCGATCCGGGGACTAGCGGGTCAGATACGCAGTATTTT | CATSDPGTSGSDTQYF
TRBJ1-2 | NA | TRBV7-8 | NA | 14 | TGTGCCAGCAGCTTAGGGGGGCAGAACTATGGCTACACCTTC | CASSLGGQNYGYTF
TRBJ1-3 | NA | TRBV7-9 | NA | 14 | TGTGCCAGCAGCTTCGGGGACTCTGGAAACACCATATATTTT | CASSFGDSGNTIYF
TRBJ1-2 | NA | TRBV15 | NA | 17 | TGTGCCACCAGCAGAGATCGGGGGAGGGTCGGGTACTATGGCTACACCTTC | CATSRDRGRVGYYGYTF
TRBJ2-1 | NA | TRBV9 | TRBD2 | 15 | TGTGCCAGCAGCGTGTCGGGGGGGCTTGGTAATGAGCAGTTCTTC | CASSVSGGLGNEQFF
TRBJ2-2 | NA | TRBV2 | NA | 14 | TGTGCCAGCAGCCAGCAGGGGAGAACCGGGGAGCTGTTTTTT | CASSQQGRTGELFF
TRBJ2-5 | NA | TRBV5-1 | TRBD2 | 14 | TGCGCCAGCAGCCTGGGGCGGGGGGGAGAGACCCAGTACTTC | CASSLGRGGETQYF
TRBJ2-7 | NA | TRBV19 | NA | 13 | TGTGCCAGTAGTATAGTTTGGCAGTACGAGCAGTACTTC | CASSIVWQYEQYF
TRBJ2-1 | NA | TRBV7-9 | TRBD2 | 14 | TGTGCCAGCAGCGCAAGCGGGAGCTACAATGAGCAGTTCTTC | CASSASGSYNEQFF
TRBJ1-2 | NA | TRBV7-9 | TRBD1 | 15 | TGTGCCAGCAGCCCCCGGGACAGTCGACACTATGGCTACACCTTC | CASSPRDSRHYGYTF
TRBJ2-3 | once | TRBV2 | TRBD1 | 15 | TGTGCCAGCAGTGTTGGGACAGCGACCCCAGATACGCAGTATTTT | CASSVGTATPDTQYF
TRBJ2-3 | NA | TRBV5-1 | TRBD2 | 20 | TGCGCCAGCAGCTTGTTCGTTGGAGCGGGAGCAACATTTAGCCTTAGTACGCAGTATTTT | CASSLFVGAGATFSLSTQYF
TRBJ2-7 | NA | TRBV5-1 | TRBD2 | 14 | TGCGCCAGCAGCTCGACTAGCGGGAACTACGAGCAGTACTTC | CASSSTSGNYEQYF
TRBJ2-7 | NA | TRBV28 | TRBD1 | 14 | TGTGCCAGCAGTCCCCGGACAGGGAGAGCCGAGCAGTACTTC | CASSPRTGRAEQYF
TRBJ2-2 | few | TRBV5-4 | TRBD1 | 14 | TGTGCCAGCAGCTTCAGGGGGTTCACCGGGGAGCTGTTTTTT | CASSFRGFTGELFF
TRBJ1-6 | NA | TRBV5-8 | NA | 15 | TGTGCCAGCAGCCTCCCGGGAGAAGATAATTCACCCCTCCACTTT | CASSLPGEDNSPLHF
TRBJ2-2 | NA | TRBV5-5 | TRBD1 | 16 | TGTGCCAGCAGCTTGAGTATTGCAGGGGGCACCGGGGAGCTGTTTTTT | CASSLSIAGGTGELFF
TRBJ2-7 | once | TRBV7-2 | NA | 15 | TGTGCCAGCAGCTTAGATTCCGGGAGCGGCTACGAGCAGTACTTC | CASSLDSGSGYEQYF
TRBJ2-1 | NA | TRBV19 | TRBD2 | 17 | TGTGCCAGTAGCCGGGGACTAGCGGGAGGGTCCTACAATGAGCAGTTCTTC | CASSRGLAGGSYNEQFF
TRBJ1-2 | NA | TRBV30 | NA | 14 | TGTGCCTGGAGTGTCGGACATGCGAACTATGGCTACACCTTC | CAWSVGHANYGYTF
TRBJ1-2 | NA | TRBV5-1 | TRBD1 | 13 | TGCGCCAGCAGCAATCGGACAGGGAATGGCTACACCTTC | CASSNRTGNGYTF
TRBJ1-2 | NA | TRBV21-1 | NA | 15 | TGTGCCATCGCGGACAGGACGTCCGTAGGTGGTGGCTACACCTTC | CAIADRTSVGGGYTF
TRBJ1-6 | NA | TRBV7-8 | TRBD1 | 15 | TGTGCCAGCAGCTTAAACAGGGGAGAGGGCTCACCCCTCCACTTT | CASSLNRGEGSPLHF